This T cell receptor (beta chain) was sequenced for a study of T cells after yellow fever vaccination. Study-wide points: Any FACS-sorted repertoire could hold abundant clonotypes that contaminate it from the bulk population.

This CDR3 has 17 amino acids. Trimming took 3 bases from V and 0 from J, leaving 15 bases between them. Germline CDR1 and CDR2: SGHRS and YFSETQ. In making TCR cDNA, 5'RACE template switching added a universal primer site and UMIs to it. TCRdb processed the 5' RACE reads anew with MiXCR; each CDR3 protein has one entry. Of some 320,000 distinct CDR3 sequences in the sample, 8.5% to 10% were seen once. Ten or more counts support this clonotype. The antigen remains unidentified. The sample here was CD4+ T cells sorted from PBMCs, taken 5 days after the yellow fever booster vaccination. This rearrangement joins TRBV5-1 to TRBJ2-2, with a possible D match to TRBD2 (6 bases). This TCR came from a man in his late teens or twenties who received the YFV17D yellow fever vaccine. The CDR3 DNA reads TGCGCCAGCAGCTACCTAGCGCCTACCGCGAACACCGGGGAGCTGTTTTTT. Its translation: CASSYLAPTANTGELFF.